This section outlines one TCR beta chain sequence together with its context. What it binds is unknown. The CDR3 is 19 residues long. The J segment lost 3 bases and the V segment lost 0 bases, leaving 11 bases of the junction unmatched. CDR1 is SGHVS, CDR2 FNYEAQ, per germline. Healthy bone marrow donors made up the donors. Donors were nominally healthy when sampled, though unrecorded immune exposures were likely. The source of the sample is a study of cytomegalovirus exposure and HLA in healthy donors. The PCR ran on 60 Vbeta and 13 Jbeta primers. The repertoire was sequenced with immunoSEQ multiplex PCR; TCRdb's copy has only in-frame clones and lacks some. In the table there are 180,000 or so clones, 75% to 90% of which are singletons. Study-wide results and caveats: In vitro assays verified that a few CMV-associated chains recognized CMV antigens specifically. Accounts indicate the classifier identified cytomegalovirus status with strong specificity and sensitivity.

Material: PBMCs. The receptor's source is a girl aged 5-17 years in good health and CMV-seropositive. V is TRBV7-6 and J is TRBJ2-7; 13 nucleotides match TRBD2. CDR3 DNA sequence: TGTGCCAGCAGCTTAGCGGGGTTCTCGGGACTAGCGGGATTCTACGAGCAGTACTTC. It is translated as CASSLAGFSGLAGFYEQYF.